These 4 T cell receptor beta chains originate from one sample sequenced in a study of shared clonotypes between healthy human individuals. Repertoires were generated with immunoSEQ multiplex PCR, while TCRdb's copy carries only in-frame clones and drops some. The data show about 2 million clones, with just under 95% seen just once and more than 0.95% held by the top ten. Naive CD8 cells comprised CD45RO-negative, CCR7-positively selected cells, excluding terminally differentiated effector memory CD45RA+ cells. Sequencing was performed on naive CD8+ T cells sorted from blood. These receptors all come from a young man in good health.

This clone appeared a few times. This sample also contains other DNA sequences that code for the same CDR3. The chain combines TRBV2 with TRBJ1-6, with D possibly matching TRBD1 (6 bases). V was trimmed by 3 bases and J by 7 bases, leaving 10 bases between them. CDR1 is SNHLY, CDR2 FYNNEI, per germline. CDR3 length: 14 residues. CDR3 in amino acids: CASSDGQGNSPLHF. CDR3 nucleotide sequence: TGTGCCAGCAGTGACGGGCAGGGGAATTCACCCCTCCACTTT. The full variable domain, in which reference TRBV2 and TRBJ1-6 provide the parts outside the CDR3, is EPEVTQTPSHQVTQMGQEVILRCVPISNHLYFYWYRQILGQKVEFLVSFYNNEISEKSEIFDDQFSVERPDGSNFTLKIRSTKLEDSAMYFCASSDGQGNSPLHFGNGTRLTVT.

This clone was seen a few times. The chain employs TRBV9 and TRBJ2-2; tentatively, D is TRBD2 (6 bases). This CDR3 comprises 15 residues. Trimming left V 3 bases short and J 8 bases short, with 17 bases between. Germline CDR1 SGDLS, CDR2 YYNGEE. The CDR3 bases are TGTGCCAGCAGCGCCGTTCCGGGACTCCAGGGGGAGCTGTTTTTT. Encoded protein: CASSAVPGLQGELFF.

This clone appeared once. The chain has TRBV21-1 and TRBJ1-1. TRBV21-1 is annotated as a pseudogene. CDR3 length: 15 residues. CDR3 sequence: CASRAAAPMNTEAFF. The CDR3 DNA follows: TGTGCCAGCAGAGCCGCCGCCCCTATGAACACTGAAGCTTTCTTT.

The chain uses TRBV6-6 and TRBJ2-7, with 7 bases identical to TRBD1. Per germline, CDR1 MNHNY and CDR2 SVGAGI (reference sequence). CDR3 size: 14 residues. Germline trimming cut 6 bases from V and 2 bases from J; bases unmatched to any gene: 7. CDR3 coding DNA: TGTGCCAGCAGGAAAACAGGGGAACCCTACGAGCAGTACTTC. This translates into CASRKTGEPYEQYF.